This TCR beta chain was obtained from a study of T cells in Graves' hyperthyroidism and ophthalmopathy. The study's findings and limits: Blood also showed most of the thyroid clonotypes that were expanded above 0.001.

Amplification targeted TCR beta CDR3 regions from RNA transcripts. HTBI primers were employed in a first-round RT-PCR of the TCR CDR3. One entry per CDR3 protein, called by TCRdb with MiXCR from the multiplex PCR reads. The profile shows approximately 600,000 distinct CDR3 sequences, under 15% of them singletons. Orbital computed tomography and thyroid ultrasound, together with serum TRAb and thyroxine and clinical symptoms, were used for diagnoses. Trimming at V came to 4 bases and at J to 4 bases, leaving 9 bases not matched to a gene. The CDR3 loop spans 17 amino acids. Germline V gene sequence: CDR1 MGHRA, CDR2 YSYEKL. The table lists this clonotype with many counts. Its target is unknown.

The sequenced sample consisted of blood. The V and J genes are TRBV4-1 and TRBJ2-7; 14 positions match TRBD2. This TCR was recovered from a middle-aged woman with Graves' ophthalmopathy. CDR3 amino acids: CASSPHSGTSGSYEQYF. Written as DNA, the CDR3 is TGCGCCAGCAGCCCACACTCCGGGACTAGCGGGAGTTACGAGCAGTACTTC.